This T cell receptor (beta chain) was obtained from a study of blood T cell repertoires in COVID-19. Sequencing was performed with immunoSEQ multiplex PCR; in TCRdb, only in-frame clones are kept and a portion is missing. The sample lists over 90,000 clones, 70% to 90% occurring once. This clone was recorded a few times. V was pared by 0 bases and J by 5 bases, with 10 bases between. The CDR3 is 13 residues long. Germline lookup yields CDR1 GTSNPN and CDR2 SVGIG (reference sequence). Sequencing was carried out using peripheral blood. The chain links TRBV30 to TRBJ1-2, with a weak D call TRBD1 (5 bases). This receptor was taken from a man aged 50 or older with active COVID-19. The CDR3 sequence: CAWSVSGGYGYTF. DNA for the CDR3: TGTGCCTGGAGTGTATCGGGGGGGTATGGCTACACCTTC.